The 20 T cell receptor beta chains below all came from one sample that was sequenced in a study of cytomegalovirus exposure and HLA in healthy donors. This PCR relied on a set of 60 Vbeta primers and 13 Jbeta primers. Using immunoSEQ multiplex PCR, the repertoire was profiled, and TCRdb retains in-frame clones only, with some absent. Found here are more than 95,000 clones, around 67% of them singletons; the top ten hold under 3.5%. Material: PBMCs. The receptors were gathered from a woman aged 45-59 years in good health and CMV-seronegative.

The chain combines TRBV11-3 with TRBJ2-2, with 9 nucleotides matching TRBD1. CDR1 SGHNT and CDR2 YENEEA come from the germline V gene. The CDR3 contains 16 residues. Trimming cost V 7 bases and J 6 bases; bases outside gene matches: 12. The CDR3 DNA reads as TGTGCCAGCACCCCAGGAGGTGGACAGGGGTCCGGGGAGCTGTTTTTT. Translating gives CASTPGGGQGSGELFF.

The J gene is TRBJ2-7, the V gene TRBV11-3; 10 bases match TRBD1. The V segment lost 1 base and the J segment 4 bases; nucleotides outside the gene matches: 4. This CDR3 is built from 15 residues. The germline V gene encodes CDR1 SGHNT and CDR2 YENEEA. The CDR3 protein is CASSLAMGQGYEQYF. CDR3 nucleotide sequence: TGTGCCAGCAGCTTAGCTATGGGACAGGGGTACGAGCAGTACTTC.

The rearrangement joins TRBV5-1 to TRBJ2-3; TRBD2 aligns across 9 bases. The V segment lost 4 bases and the J segment 4 bases; nucleotides outside the gene matches: 10. This CDR3 is built from 16 residues. Germline values: CDR1 SGHRS, CDR2 YFSETQ. In nucleotides, the CDR3 is TGCGCCAGCAGCGGGCGGGAGGGTGCCTCCGCAGATACGCAGTATTTT. Translation: CASSGREGASADTQYF.

The rearrangement links TRBV7-2 to TRBJ2-1; D possibly corresponds to TRBD2 (6 bases). Germline V gene lookup returns CDR1 SGHTA and CDR2 FQGNSA. This CDR3 is built from 16 residues. V was trimmed by 3 bases and J by 1 base, leaving 13 bases between them. CDR3 DNA: TGTGCCAGCAGCTTGGCTAGCGCGATTTCCTACAATGAGCAGTTCTTC. It is translated as CASSLASAISYNEQFF.

This chain joins TRBV19 and TRBJ1-5; D perhaps matches TRBD1 (6 bases). Germline V gene lookup returns CDR1 LNHDA and CDR2 SQIVND (reference sequence). CDR3 length: 15 amino acids. Trimming shortened V by 4 bases and J by 0 bases, and 10 bases separated the two germline ends. As DNA, the CDR3 is TGTGCCAGTAGTAAGACAGGAAATAGCAATCAGCCCCAGCATTTT. It translates to CASSKTGNSNQPQHF.

The rearrangement uses TRBV7-8 and TRBJ1-2, with D possibly matching TRBD1 (5 bases). The ends were cut back, 6 bases at V and 4 bases at J, with 12 bases in the middle. The CDR3 runs to 13 residues. Germline assignment: CDR1 SGHVS and CDR2 FQNEAQ. The CDR3 region is CASSDDGGYGYTF. CDR3 nucleotide sequence: TGTGCCAGCAGTGACGACGGGGGCTATGGCTACACCTTC. Full variable domain (rest looked up from reference TRBV7-8 and TRBJ1-2): GAGVSQSPRYKVAKRGQDVALRCDPISGHVSLFWYQQALGQGPEFLTYFQNEAQLDKSGLPSDRFFAERPEGSVSTLKIQRTQQEDSAVYLCASSDDGGYGYTFGSGTRLTVV.

With regard to this clone: The sample has other DNA sequences that encode this CDR3 too. This chain connects TRBV5-6 to TRBJ2-3; D may be TRBD2 (6 bases). Per germline, CDR1 SGHDT and CDR2 YYEEEE. V was trimmed by 2 bases and J by 0 bases, leaving 7 bases between them. The length of the CDR3 is 14 residues. The CDR3 spells CASSLGTSTDTQYF. CDR3 DNA: TGTGCCAGCAGCTTAGGGACTAGCACAGATACGCAGTATTTT.

V usage is TRBV4-3 and J usage is TRBJ2-3; 11 nucleotides match TRBD2. Germline V CDR1 and CDR2: LGHNA, YSLEER. The CDR3 consists of 16 residues. The junction had 5 bases not matched to a gene; V was cut back by 4 bases and J by 2 bases. CDR3 coding DNA: TGCGCCAGCAGCCCGTTAGCGGGAGGGGACACAGATACGCAGTATTTT. It translates to CASSPLAGGDTDTQYF.

The gene calls are TRBV15 and TRBJ2-1; TRBD1 matches at 7 bases. Germline V gene lookup returns CDR1 LNHNV and CDR2 YYDKDF (reference sequence). V gave up 3 bases and J gave up 5 bases; unmatched junction bases: 7. The CDR3 spans 15 residues. In DNA form, the CDR3 reads TGTGCCACCAGCAGCGACAGGGTTTTCGACAATGAGCAGTTCTTC. This encodes CATSSDRVFDNEQFF.

The chain is built from TRBV10-3 and TRBJ1-5; D is ambiguous. The V end lost 0 bases, the J end lost 4 bases, and 10 bases lay between the germline ends. The V gene's germline CDR1 is ENHRY and CDR2 SYGVKD. CDR3 length: 15 residues. CDR3 DNA sequence: TGTGCCATCAGTGAGTCTACAGCACCAAATCAGCCCCAGCATTTT. Translated, it gives CAISESTAPNQPQHF.

The chain is built from TRBV5-6 and TRBJ2-7; D is ambiguous. CDR3 length: 12 residues. Trimming removed 0 bases at V and 4 bases at J, with 5 bases between. Germline-derived CDR1 and CDR2 are SGHDT and YYEEEE. CDR3 nucleotide sequence: TGTGCCAGCAGCTTGGCCTCTTACGAGCAGTACTTC. Protein product: CASSLASYEQYF.

This chain uses TRBV6-4 with TRBJ1-1; D remains ambiguous. The V end lost 6 bases, the J end lost 1 base, and 18 bases lay between the germline ends. Germline values: CDR1 MRHNA, CDR2 SNTAGT. CDR3 size: 16 residues. The CDR3 DNA reads as TGTGCCAGCAGCCCCGACGGAGGCCATCCGAACACTGAAGCTTTCTTT. Amino acids: CASSPDGGHPNTEAFF.

J is TRBJ1-4 and V is TRBV5-1, with 8 bases fitting TRBD1. Per germline, CDR1 SGHRS and CDR2 YFSETQ. This CDR3 region has 15 residues. J gave up 3 bases and V 4 bases, and 5 bases lay outside the gene matches. The CDR3 bases are TGCGCCAGCAGCCCAATACAGGGGGCTAATGAAAAACTGTTTTTT. It encodes CASSPIQGANEKLFF. The full variable domain, its missing parts supplied by reference TRBV5-1 and TRBJ1-4, is KAGVTQTPRYLIKTRGQQVTLSCSPISGHRSVSWYQQTPGQGLQFLFEYFSETQRNKGNFPGRFSGRQFSNSRSEMNVSTLELGDSALYLCASSPIQGANEKLFFGSGTQLSVL.

The chain uses TRBV18 and TRBJ1-1; weak D call: TRBD1 (6 bases). Per the germline V gene, CDR1 is KGHSH and CDR2 is LQKENI. CDR3 length: 15 amino acids. V was cut by 1 base and J by 4 bases, with 13 bases left in between. DNA of the CDR3: TGTGCCAGCTCACCACAGACAGGCGAAAGCACTGAAGCTTTCTTT. It encodes CASSPQTGESTEAFF. Full variable domain (missing parts from reference TRBV18 and TRBJ1-1): NAGVMQNPRHLVRRRGQEARLRCSPMKGHSHVYWYRQLPEEGLKFMVYLQKENIIDESGMPKERFSAEFPKEGPSILRIQQVVRGDSAAYFCASSPQTGESTEAFFGQGTRLTVV.

This clone has only a few counts. The chain links TRBV29-1 to TRBJ2-3, with a possible D match to TRBD2 (6 bases). The CDR3 has 14 residues. Germline CDR1 SQVTM, CDR2 ANQGSEA. V gave up 3 bases and J gave up 2 bases, with 12 bases separating them. CDR3 DNA: TGCAGCGTTGATTCTGAGGGACTCACAGATACGCAGTATTTT. Translation gives CSVDSEGLTDTQYF.

This clone turned up a few times. This rearrangement joins TRBV4-2 to TRBJ1-2, with no clear D. This CDR3 comprises 14 residues. Per the germline V gene, CDR1 is LGHNA and CDR2 is YNFKEQ. V shed 1 base and J shed 8 bases, with 14 bases lying between them. The CDR3 bases are TGTGCCAGCAGCCAAGGCACTCGAGAATACGGCTACACCTTC. This codes for CASSQGTREYGYTF.

This chain links TRBV27 with TRBJ2-3; 8 bases line up with TRBD2. Germline assignment: CDR1 MNHEY and CDR2 SMNVEV (reference sequence). This CDR3 has 15 residues. J was trimmed by 1 base and V by 3 bases; bases with no gene match: 3. The CDR3 reads CASSFLTSGTDTQYF. DNA for the CDR3: TGTGCCAGCAGTTTCCTGACTAGCGGCACAGATACGCAGTATTTT.

This clone was seen more than once but under ten times. The chain couples TRBV2 to TRBJ2-6, with 9 bases fitting TRBD1. The CDR3 extends over 17 amino acids. V dropped 5 bases and J dropped 1; count of bases not matched to a gene: 6. The germline V gene encodes CDR1 SNHLY and CDR2 FYNNEI. This chain's CDR3 is CASSRDRAYSGANVLTF. The CDR3, as DNA: TGTGCCAGCAGTAGGGACAGGGCCTATTCTGGGGCCAACGTCCTGACTTTC.

CDR3 nucleotide sequence: TGTGCCAGCAGGGGGGAGGAAACCGGGGAGCTGTTTTTT. Its protein is CASRGEETGELFF. The rearrangement links TRBV2 to TRBJ2-2; maybe TRBD2 (6 bases). In germline, CDR1 is SNHLY, CDR2 FYNNEI. With 6 bases removed from V and 5 bases from J, the gap between germline ends came to 10 bases. This CDR3 region has 13 residues.

V is TRBV7-6 and J is TRBJ2-3, with 7 bases identical to TRBD2. With V trimmed by 2 bases and J by 3 bases, 2 bases remained unmatched. The CDR3 has 14 amino acids. The germline V gene has CDR1 SGHVS and CDR2 FNYEAQ. CDR3 DNA sequence: TGTGCCAGCAGCTTACAACTAGCGACAGATACGCAGTATTTT. Translation gives CASSLQLATDTQYF.